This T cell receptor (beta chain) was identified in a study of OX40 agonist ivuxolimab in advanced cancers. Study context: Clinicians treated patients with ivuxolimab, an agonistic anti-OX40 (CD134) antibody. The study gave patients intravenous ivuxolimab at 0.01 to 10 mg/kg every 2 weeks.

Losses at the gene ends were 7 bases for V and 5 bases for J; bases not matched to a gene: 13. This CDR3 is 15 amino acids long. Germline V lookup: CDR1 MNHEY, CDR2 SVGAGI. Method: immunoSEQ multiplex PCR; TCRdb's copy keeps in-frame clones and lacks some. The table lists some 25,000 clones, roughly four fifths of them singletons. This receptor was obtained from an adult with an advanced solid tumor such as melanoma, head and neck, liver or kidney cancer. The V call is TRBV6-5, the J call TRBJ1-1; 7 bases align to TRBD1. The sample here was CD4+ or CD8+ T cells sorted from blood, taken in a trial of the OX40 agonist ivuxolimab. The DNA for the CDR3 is TGTGCCAGCACCCTCGGCAGGGACAGAGGGACTGAAGCTTTCTTT. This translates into CASTLGRDRGTEAFF.